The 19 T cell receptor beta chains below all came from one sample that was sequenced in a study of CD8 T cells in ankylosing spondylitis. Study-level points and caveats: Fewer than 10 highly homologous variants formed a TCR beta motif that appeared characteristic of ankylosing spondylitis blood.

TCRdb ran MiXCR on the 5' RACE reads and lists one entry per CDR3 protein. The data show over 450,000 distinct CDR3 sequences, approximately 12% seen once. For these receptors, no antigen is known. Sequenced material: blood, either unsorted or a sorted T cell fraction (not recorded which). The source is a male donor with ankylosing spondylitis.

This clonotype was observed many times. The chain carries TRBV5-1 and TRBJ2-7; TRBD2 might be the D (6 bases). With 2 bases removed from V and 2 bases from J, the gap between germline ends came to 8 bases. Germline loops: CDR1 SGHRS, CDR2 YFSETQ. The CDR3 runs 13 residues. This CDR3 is CASSFGLPYEQYF. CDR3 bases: TGCGCCAGCAGCTTCGGACTACCCTACGAGCAGTACTTC.

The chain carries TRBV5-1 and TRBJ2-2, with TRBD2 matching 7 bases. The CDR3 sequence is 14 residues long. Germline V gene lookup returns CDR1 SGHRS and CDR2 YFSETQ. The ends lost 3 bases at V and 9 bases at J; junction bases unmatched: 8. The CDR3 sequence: CASSSMTSTRELFF. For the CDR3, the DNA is TGCGCCAGCAGCTCGATGACTAGCACACGGGAGCTGTTTTTT. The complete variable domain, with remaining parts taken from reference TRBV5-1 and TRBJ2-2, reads KAGVTQTPRYLIKTRGQQVTLSCSPISGHRSVSWYQQTPGQGLQFLFEYFSETQRNKGNFPGRFSGRQFSNSRSEMNVSTLELGDSALYLCASSSMTSTRELFFGEGSRLTVL.

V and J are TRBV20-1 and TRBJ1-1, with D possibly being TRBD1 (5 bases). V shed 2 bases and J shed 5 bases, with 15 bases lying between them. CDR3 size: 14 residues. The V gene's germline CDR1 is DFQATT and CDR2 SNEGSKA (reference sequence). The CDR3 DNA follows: TGCAGTGCTAGACGGGCCAGGGCGGGAACTGAAGCTTTCTTT. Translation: CSARRARAGTEAFF.

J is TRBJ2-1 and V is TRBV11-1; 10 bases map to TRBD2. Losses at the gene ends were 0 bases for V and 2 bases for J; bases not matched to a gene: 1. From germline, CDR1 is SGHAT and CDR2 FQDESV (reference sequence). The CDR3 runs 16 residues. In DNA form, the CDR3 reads TGTGCCAGCAGCTTAGCAGCGGGAGGGCCCTACAATGAGCAGTTCTTC. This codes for CASSLAAGGPYNEQFF.

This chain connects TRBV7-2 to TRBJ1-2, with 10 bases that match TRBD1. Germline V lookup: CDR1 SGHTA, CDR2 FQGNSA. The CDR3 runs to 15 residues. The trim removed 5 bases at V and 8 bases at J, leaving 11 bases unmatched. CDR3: CASSLETGGLRGYTF. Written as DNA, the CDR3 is TGTGCCAGCAGCCTAGAGACAGGGGGCCTTAGAGGCTACACCTTC.

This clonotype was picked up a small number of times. CDR3 DNA: TGTGCCAGCAGCTTGGTGACTAGCGGGGCGTACGGTAACGAGCAGTACGTC. Translation gives CASSLVTSGAYGNEQYV. This chain joins TRBV5-6 and TRBJ2-7; 11 bases align to TRBD2. The CDR3 consists of 17 residues. The V segment lost 0 bases and the J segment 5 bases; nucleotides outside the gene matches: 10. Germline V gene lookup returns CDR1 SGHDT and CDR2 YYEEEE.

The CDR3: CATSRDLGRVLSGANVLTF. The CDR3 DNA is TGTGCCACCAGCAGAGATCTAGGGAGAGTATTATCTGGGGCCAACGTCCTGACTTTC. The genes are TRBV15 and TRBJ2-6; TRBD2 is a possible D gene (5 bases). The CDR3 extends over 19 amino acids. CDR1 LNHNV and CDR2 YYDKDF come from the germline V gene (reference sequence). Trimming took 0 bases from V and 1 from J, leaving 16 bases between them. Looking up the rest from reference TRBV15 and TRBJ2-6 gives the full variable domain: DAMVIQNPRYQVTQFGKPVTLSCSQTLNHNVMYWYQQKSSQAPKLLFHYYDKDFNNEADTPDNFQSRRPNTSFCFLDIRSPGLGDTAMYLCATSRDLGRVLSGANVLTFGAGSRLTVL.

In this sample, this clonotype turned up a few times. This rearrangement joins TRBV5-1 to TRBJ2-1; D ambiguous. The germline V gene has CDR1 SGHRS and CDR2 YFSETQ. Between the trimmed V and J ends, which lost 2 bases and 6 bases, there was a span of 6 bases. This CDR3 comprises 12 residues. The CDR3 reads CASSFTVNEQFF. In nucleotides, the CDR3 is TGCGCCAGCAGCTTCACGGTCAATGAGCAGTTCTTC.

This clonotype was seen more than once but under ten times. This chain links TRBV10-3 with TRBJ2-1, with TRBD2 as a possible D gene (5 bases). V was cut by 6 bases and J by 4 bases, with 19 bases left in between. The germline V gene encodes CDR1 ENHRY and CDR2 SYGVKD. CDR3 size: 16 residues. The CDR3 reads CAISALARRGYNEQFF. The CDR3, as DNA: TGTGCCATCAGCGCCCTGGCTAGGCGAGGGTACAATGAGCAGTTCTTC.

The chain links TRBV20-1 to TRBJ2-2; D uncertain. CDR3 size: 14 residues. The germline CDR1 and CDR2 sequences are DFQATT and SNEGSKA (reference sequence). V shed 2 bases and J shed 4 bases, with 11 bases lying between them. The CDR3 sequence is CSARKEGRTGELFF. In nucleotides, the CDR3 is TGCAGTGCTAGAAAAGAAGGGCGCACCGGGGAGCTGTTTTTT.

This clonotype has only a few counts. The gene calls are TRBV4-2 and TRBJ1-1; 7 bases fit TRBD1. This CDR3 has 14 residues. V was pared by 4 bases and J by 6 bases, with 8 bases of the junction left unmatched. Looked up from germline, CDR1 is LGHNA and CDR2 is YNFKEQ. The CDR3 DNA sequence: TGTGCCAGCAGCCGCGACAGGGTTGCCCCTGAAGCTTTCTTT. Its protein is CASSRDRVAPEAFF.

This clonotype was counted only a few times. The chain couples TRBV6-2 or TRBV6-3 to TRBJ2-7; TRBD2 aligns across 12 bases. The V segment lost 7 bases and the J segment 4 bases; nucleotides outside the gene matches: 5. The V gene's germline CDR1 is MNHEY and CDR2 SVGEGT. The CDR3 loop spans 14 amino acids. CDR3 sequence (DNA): TGTGCCAGCATCCCTAGCGGGAGGGCTTACGAGCAGTACTTC. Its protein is CASIPSGRAYEQYF.

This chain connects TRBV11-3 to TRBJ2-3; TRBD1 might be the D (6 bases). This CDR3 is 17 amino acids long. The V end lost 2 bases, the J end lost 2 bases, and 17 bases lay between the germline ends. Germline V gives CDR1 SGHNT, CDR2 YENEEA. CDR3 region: CASSLLRGSGYTDTQYF. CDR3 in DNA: TGTGCCAGCAGCTTATTGAGGGGGAGCGGATACACAGATACGCAGTATTTT.

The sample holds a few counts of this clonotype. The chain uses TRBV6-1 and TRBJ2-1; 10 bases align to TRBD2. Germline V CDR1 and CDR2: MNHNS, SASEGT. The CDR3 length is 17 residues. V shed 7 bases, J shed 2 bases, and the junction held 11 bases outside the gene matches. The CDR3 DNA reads TGTGCCAGCACCCAAGCGGGAGGGCGAGAGACCTACAATGAGCAGTTCTTC. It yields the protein CASTQAGGRETYNEQFF.

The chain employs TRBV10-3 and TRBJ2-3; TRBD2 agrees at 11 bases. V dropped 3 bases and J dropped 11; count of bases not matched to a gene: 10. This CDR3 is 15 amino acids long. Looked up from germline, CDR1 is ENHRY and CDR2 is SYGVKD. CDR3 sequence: CAISDRLAGGWGQYF. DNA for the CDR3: TGTGCCATCAGTGACCGGCTAGCGGGGGGTTGGGGGCAGTATTTT.

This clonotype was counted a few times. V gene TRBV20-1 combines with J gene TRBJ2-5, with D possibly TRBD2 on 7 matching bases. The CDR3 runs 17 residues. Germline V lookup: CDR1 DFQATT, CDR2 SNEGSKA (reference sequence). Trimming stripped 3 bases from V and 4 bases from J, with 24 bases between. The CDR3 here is CSASPKSGGASPETQYF. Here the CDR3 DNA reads TGCAGTGCTAGTCCTAAATCGGGGGGCGCCTCCCCAGAGACCCAGTACTTC.

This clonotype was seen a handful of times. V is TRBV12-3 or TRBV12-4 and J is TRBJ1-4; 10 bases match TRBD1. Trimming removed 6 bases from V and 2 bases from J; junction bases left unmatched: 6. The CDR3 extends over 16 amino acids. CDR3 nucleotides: TGTGCCAGCAGCTTGACAGGGGGCGGTACTAATGAAAAACTGTTTTTT. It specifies CASSLTGGGTNEKLFF.

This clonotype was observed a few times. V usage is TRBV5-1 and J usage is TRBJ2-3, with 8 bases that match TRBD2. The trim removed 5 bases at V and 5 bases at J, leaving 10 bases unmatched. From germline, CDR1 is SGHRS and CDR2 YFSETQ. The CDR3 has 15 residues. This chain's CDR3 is CASRKREMLVDTQYF. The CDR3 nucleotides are TGCGCCAGCAGAAAGCGGGAGATGCTTGTAGATACGCAGTATTTT.

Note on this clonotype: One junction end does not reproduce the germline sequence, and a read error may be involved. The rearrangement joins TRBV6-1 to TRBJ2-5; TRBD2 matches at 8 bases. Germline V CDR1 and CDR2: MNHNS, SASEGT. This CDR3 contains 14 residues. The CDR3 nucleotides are TGTGTCAGCAGTAGCGGGGAGGTCCGAAAGACCCAGTACTTC. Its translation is CVSSSGEVRKTQYF.